This TCR beta chain emerged from a study of T cell repertoires and HLA-DP antigens. The overall study: CD4+ T cells were cocultured with HeLa cells expressing HLA-DP. Study results and caveats: Antigen presentation used HeLa cells, with total CD4+ cells responding.

Repertoires were generated with immunoSEQ multiplex PCR, while TCRdb's copy carries only in-frame clones and drops some. There are about 73,000 clones in the sample; just under 80% occur only once, and about 1.6% lies in the top ten. Details on this clone: Its cognate antigen is unknown.

CDR1 and CDR2 (germline): MGHRA, YSYEKL. This CDR3 spans 14 amino acids. V lost 0 bases, J lost 5 bases, and 10 bases lay in between. Negative selection yielded untouched CD4+ T cells of average about 98% purity. Untouched CD4+ T cells were bead-isolated at about 97.7% purity. This clonotype originated in a man in his 60s in good health and CMV-seronegative. This chain joins TRBV4-1 and TRBJ2-5, with D uncertain. The source material was CD4+ T cells from PBMCs. CDR3 coding DNA: TGCGCCAGCAGCCAAGATCCGCAGTACGAGACCCAGTACTTC. Its translation is CASSQDPQYETQYF.